What follows are 20 T cell receptor beta chains derived from one specimen sequenced in a study of CD8 T cells in ankylosing spondylitis. TCRdb ran MiXCR on the 5' RACE reads and lists one entry per CDR3 protein. The table has some 150,000 distinct CDR3 sequences, under 55% seen once. The sample comprised synovial fluid, either unsorted or a sorted T cell fraction (not recorded which). These TCRs come from a male donor with ankylosing spondylitis.

A remark on this clonotype: Sequence at one end of the junction differs from germline and may be a read error. The chain recombines TRBV7-7 with TRBJ1-1; D is perhaps TRBD1 (6 bases). The CDR3 extends over 13 amino acids. Germline CDR1 SSHAT, CDR2 FNYEAQ (reference sequence). The CDR3 DNA is TGTGCTAGCAGCTTATACACAGGGCATGAAGCTTTCTTT. As protein: CASSLYTGHEAFF.

The chain uses TRBV7-2 and TRBJ2-5, with 7 bases fitting TRBD2. The CDR3 has 14 residues. J was trimmed by 5 bases and V by 0 bases; bases with no gene match: 3. The germline CDR1 and CDR2 sequences are SGHTA and FQGNSA. This CDR3 reads CASSLAGGRETQYF. CDR3 sequence (DNA): TGTGCCAGCAGCTTAGCGGGAGGGCGGGAGACCCAGTACTTC.

The chain is built from TRBV7-9 and TRBJ1-2; the D gene is possibly TRBD1 (6 bases). In germline, CDR1 is SEHNR, CDR2 FQNEAQ (reference sequence). V lost 5 bases and J 4 bases, leaving 11 bases between the germline ends. CDR3 size: 13 residues. CDR3 DNA: TGTGCCAGCAGCACTGACAGGATCTATGGCTACACCTTC. This gives the protein CASSTDRIYGYTF.

This chain links TRBV28 with TRBJ1-2; D not certain. The CDR3 has 14 amino acids. Looked up from germline, CDR1 is MDHEN and CDR2 is SYDVKM. The V end lost 0 bases, the J end lost 4 bases, and 9 bases lay between the germline ends. The CDR3 loop is CASSLWARPYGYTF. The CDR3 coding sequence is TGTGCCAGCAGTTTATGGGCCAGACCCTATGGCTACACCTTC.

This clonotype occurred many times. The chain recombines TRBV4-1 with TRBJ1-2; the D is unclear. The germline gives CDR1 MGHRA, CDR2 YSYEKL. V was clipped by 1 base and J by 8 bases, with 11 bases between them. This CDR3 comprises 13 residues. The CDR3 DNA reads as TGCGCCAGCAGCCAAGCCCCGGCGAGGGGCTACACCTTC. Its translation: CASSQAPARGYTF.

This clonotype came up a few times. V usage is TRBV4-3 and J usage is TRBJ1-1; TRBD1 might be the D (6 bases). The CDR3 totals 15 residues. Trimming removed 3 bases at V and 1 base at J, with 12 bases between. Germline V CDR1 and CDR2: LGHNA, YSLEER. The CDR3 coding sequence is TGCGCCAGCAGCCAGGGGGCAGGAGCGAACACTGAAGCTTTCTTT. The encoded protein is CASSQGAGANTEAFF.

This clonotype was found a few times. The rearrangement uses TRBV24-1 and TRBJ2-1, with 12 bases identical to TRBD2. V was pared by 3 bases and J by 8 bases, with 10 bases of the junction left unmatched. CDR1 is KGHDR, CDR2 SFDVKD, per germline. The CDR3 covers 17 residues. The CDR3 sequence is CATSDRTSGTKWDEQFF. For the CDR3, the DNA is TGTGCCACCAGTGATCGGACTAGCGGGACAAAGTGGGATGAGCAGTTCTTC.

This clonotype appeared many times. The chain has TRBV6-4 and TRBJ2-1; the D is unclear. Germline V CDR1 and CDR2: MRHNA, SNTAGT. V was shortened by 2 bases and J by 0 bases, with 2 bases between the two germline ends. This CDR3 is built from 13 residues. Written as DNA, the CDR3 is TGTGCCAGCAGTGACGACTCCTACAATGAGCAGTTCTTC. Amino acid sequence: CASSDDSYNEQFF.

The chain is built from TRBV4-3 and TRBJ2-2; TRBD2 aligns across 8 bases. The germline V gene encodes CDR1 LGHNA and CDR2 YSLEER. The CDR3 has 16 amino acids. The ends lost 6 bases at V and 2 bases at J; junction bases unmatched: 8. The CDR3 coding sequence is TGCGCCAGCAGAACCACTAGCGGCTATAACACCGGGGAGCTGTTTTTT. Translated: CASRTTSGYNTGELFF.

For this clonotype: Germline and junction disagree at one end, which may indicate a read error. V usage is TRBV29-1 and J usage is TRBJ2-2; no clear D. The CDR3 spans 11 residues. Germline CDR1 reads SQVTM; CDR2 reads ANQGSEA. CDR3 amino acids: CSVENSGELFF. CDR3 DNA: TGCAGCGTTGAAAACAGCGGGGAGCTGTTTTTT.

This clonotype was picked up a small number of times. The chain carries TRBV10-3 and TRBJ2-7; the D gene is possibly TRBD2 (6 bases). The CDR3 spans 18 residues. Trimming took 2 bases from V and 2 from J, leaving 22 bases between them. Germline V CDR1 and CDR2: ENHRY, SYGVKD. CDR3 in amino acids: CAISEREEVRELTYEQYF. The CDR3 DNA is TGTGCCATCAGTGAGAGGGAGGAGGTACGGGAGTTAACCTACGAGCAGTACTTC.

This chain connects TRBV7-6 to TRBJ2-3; D is perhaps TRBD1 or TRBD2 (6 bases each). CDR3 length: 12 residues. CDR1 is SGHVS, CDR2 FNYEAQ, per germline. V shed 7 bases and J shed 8 bases, with 13 bases lying between them. The CDR3 is CASTHEGGTQYF. In DNA form, the CDR3 reads TGTGCCAGCACCCACGAGGGGGGTACGCAGTATTTT.

The rearrangement joins TRBV5-1 to TRBJ1-1; the match to TRBD1 covers 11 bases. The junction had 15 bases not matched to a gene; V was cut back by 0 bases and J by 5 bases. The CDR3 consists of 19 residues. Germline CDR1 and CDR2: SGHRS and YFSETQ. The CDR3 spells CASSLANLGQGVYGTEAFF. The CDR3 DNA reads as TGCGCCAGCAGCTTGGCCAATTTGGGACAGGGGGTTTACGGTACTGAAGCTTTCTTT.

V and J are TRBV9 and TRBJ2-7; D is unclear. V was clipped by 0 bases and J by 0 bases, with 13 bases between them. Germline V gene lookup returns CDR1 SGDLS and CDR2 YYNGEE. The CDR3 is 16 residues long. Written as DNA, the CDR3 is TGTGCCAGCAGCGTAGGGGCAAAATTGAGCTCCTACGAGCAGTACTTC. Protein sequence: CASSVGAKLSSYEQYF.

The V call is TRBV30, the J call TRBJ2-7; tentatively, D is TRBD1 or TRBD2 (6 bases each). Trimming left V 3 bases short and J 5 bases short, with 20 bases between. Germline V CDR1 and CDR2: GTSNPN, SVGIG (reference sequence). CDR3 length: 15 amino acids. CDR3 in amino acids: CAWSGGWTVSDEQYF. In DNA form, the CDR3 reads TGTGCCTGGAGCGGGGGCTGGACAGTGTCGGACGAGCAGTACTTC. Together with reference TRBV30 and TRBJ2-7, the CDR3 gives the full variable domain: SQTIHQWPATLVQPVGSPLSLECTVEGTSNPNLYWYRQAAGRGLQLLFYSVGIGQISSEVPQNLSASRPQDRQFILSSKKLLLSDSGFYLCAWSGGWTVSDEQYFGPGTRLTVT.

This clonotype was seen ten or more times. CDR3 sequence reads: CASSSDSSTGELFF. CDR3 nucleotide sequence: TGTGCCAGCAGTTCAGACAGCTCCACCGGGGAGCTGTTTTTT. The V and J genes are TRBV6-2 or TRBV6-3 and TRBJ2-2, with TRBD1 as a possible D gene (5 bases). The V and J ends lost 4 bases and 4 bases respectively, with 10 bases between them. The CDR3 length is 14 residues. Germline lookup yields CDR1 MNHEY and CDR2 SVGEGT.

The chain uses TRBV15 and TRBJ1-5; 8 bases fit TRBD1. Germline trimming cut 1 base from V and 6 bases from J; bases unmatched to any gene: 8. The CDR3 contains 16 residues. Germline CDR1 is LNHNV and CDR2 is YYDKDF (reference sequence). The CDR3 coding sequence is TGTGCCACCAGCAGAGGAGACAGGGGTGGGGGTCAGCCCCAGCATTTT. Its translation: CATSRGDRGGGQPQHF.

This chain links TRBV4-1 with TRBJ2-2; D gene unclear. The CDR3 runs to 14 residues. Per germline, CDR1 MGHRA and CDR2 YSYEKL. V lost 3 bases and J 5 bases, leaving 10 bases between the germline ends. DNA of the CDR3: TGCGCCAGCAGCCACCTGGAAATTACCGGGGAGCTGTTTTTT. Residues: CASSHLEITGELFF.

This chain connects TRBV6-1 to TRBJ2-2; 7 bases match TRBD1. Germline-derived CDR1 and CDR2 are MNHNS and SASEGT. This CDR3 contains 14 residues. Losses at the gene ends were 6 bases for V and 5 bases for J; bases not matched to a gene: 6. CDR3 amino acids: CASSPRQGTGELFF. Here the CDR3 DNA reads TGTGCCAGCAGCCCCCGACAGGGTACCGGGGAGCTGTTTTTT.

V is TRBV12-3 or TRBV12-4 and J is TRBJ1-2, with D tentatively TRBD1 (5 bases). With 5 bases removed from V and 6 bases from J, the gap between germline ends came to 13 bases. This CDR3 has 13 amino acids. The CDR3 DNA sequence: TGTGCCAGCAGTACCGGGACTGGGAATGGCTACACCTTC. Its protein product is CASSTGTGNGYTF.